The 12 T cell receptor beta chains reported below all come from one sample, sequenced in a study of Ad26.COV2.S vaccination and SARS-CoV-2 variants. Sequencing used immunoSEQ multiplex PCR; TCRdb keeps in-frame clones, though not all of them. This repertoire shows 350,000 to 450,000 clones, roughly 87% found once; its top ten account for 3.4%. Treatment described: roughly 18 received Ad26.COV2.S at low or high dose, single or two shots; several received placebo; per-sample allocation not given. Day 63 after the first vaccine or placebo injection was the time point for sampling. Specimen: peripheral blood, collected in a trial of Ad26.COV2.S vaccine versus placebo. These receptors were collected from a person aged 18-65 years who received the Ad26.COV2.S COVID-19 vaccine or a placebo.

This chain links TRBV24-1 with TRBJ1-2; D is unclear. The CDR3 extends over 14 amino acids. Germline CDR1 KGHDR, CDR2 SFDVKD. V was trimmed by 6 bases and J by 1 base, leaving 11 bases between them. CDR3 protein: CATSPETHNYGYTF. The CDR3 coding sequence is TGTGCCACCAGTCCGGAGACTCATAACTATGGCTACACCTTC.

CDR3 DNA: TGTGCCATCAGGGAAGCAGGGGAGGCGGAGACCCAGTACTTC. It is translated as CAIREAGEAETQYF. This chain uses TRBV10-3 with TRBJ2-5; D may match TRBD1 or TRBD2 (6 bases each). The length of the CDR3 is 14 residues. Germline CDR1 and CDR2: ENHRY and SYGVKD. V was pared by 6 bases and J by 5 bases, with 16 bases between.

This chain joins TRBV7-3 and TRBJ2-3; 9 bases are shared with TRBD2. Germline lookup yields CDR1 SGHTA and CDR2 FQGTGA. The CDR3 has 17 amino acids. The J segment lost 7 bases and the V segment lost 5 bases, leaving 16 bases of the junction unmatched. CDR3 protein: CASSPQWGGTSLNTQYF. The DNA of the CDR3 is TGTGCCAGCAGCCCCCAGTGGGGAGGGACTAGCTTGAATACGCAGTATTTT.

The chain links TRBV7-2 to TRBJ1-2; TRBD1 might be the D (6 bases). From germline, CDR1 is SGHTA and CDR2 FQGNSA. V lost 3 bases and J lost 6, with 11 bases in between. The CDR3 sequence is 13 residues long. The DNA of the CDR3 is TGTGCCAGCAGCTTGGGGGGCGCGGATGGCTACACCTTC. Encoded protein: CASSLGGADGYTF.

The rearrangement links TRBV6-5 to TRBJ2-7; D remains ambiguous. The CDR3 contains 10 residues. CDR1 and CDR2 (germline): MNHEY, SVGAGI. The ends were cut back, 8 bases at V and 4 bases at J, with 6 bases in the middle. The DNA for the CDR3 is TGTGCCAGCGGGGTTTACGAGCAGTACTTC. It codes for CASGVYEQYF.

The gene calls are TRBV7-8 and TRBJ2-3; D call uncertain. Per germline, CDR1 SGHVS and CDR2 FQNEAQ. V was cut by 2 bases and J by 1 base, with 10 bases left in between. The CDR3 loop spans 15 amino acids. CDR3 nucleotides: TGTGCCAGCAGCTTAAACAGCGTACGCACAGATACGCAGTATTTT. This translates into CASSLNSVRTDTQYF.

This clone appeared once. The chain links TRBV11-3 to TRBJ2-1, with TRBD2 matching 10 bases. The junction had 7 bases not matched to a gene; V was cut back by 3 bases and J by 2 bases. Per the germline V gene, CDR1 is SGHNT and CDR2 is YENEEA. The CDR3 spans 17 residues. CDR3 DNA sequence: TGTGCCAGCAGCTTTAGGCTAGCGGGGGCCCCCTACAATGAGCAGTTCTTC. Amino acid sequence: CASSFRLAGAPYNEQFF.

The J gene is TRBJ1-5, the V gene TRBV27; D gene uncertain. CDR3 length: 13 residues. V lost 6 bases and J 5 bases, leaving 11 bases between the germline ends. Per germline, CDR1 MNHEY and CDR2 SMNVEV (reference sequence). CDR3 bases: TGTGCCAGCAGCAGGACCGTTGATCAGCCCCAGCATTTT. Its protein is CASSRTVDQPQHF.

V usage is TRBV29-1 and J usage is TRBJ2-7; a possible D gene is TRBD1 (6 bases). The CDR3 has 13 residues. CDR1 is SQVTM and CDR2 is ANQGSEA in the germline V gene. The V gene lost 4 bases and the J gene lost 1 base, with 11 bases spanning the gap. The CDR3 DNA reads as TGCAGCGTTGTGGGCAGGGGATCCTACGAGCAGTACTTC. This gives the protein CSVVGRGSYEQYF.

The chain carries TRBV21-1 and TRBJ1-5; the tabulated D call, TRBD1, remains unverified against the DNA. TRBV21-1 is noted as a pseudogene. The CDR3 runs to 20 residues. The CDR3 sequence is CASSNVGLGQGTFGNQPQHF. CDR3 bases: TGTGCCAGCAGCAACGTCGGGCTGGGACAGGGTACGTTTGGCAATCAGCCCCAGCATTTT.

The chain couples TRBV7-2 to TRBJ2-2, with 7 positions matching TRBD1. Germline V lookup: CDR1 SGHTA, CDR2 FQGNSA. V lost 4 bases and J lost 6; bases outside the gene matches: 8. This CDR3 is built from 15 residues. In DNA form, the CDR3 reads TGTGCCAGCAGCTCAACAGGGGTGGGTTCCGGGGAGCTGTTTTTT. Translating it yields CASSSTGVGSGELFF.

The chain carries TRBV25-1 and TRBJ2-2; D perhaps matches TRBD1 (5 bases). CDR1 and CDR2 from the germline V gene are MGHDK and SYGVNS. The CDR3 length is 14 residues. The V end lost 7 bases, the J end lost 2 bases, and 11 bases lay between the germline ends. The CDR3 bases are TGTGCCAGCACCCGGACACCCAACACCGGGGAGCTGTTTTTT. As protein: CASTRTPNTGELFF.